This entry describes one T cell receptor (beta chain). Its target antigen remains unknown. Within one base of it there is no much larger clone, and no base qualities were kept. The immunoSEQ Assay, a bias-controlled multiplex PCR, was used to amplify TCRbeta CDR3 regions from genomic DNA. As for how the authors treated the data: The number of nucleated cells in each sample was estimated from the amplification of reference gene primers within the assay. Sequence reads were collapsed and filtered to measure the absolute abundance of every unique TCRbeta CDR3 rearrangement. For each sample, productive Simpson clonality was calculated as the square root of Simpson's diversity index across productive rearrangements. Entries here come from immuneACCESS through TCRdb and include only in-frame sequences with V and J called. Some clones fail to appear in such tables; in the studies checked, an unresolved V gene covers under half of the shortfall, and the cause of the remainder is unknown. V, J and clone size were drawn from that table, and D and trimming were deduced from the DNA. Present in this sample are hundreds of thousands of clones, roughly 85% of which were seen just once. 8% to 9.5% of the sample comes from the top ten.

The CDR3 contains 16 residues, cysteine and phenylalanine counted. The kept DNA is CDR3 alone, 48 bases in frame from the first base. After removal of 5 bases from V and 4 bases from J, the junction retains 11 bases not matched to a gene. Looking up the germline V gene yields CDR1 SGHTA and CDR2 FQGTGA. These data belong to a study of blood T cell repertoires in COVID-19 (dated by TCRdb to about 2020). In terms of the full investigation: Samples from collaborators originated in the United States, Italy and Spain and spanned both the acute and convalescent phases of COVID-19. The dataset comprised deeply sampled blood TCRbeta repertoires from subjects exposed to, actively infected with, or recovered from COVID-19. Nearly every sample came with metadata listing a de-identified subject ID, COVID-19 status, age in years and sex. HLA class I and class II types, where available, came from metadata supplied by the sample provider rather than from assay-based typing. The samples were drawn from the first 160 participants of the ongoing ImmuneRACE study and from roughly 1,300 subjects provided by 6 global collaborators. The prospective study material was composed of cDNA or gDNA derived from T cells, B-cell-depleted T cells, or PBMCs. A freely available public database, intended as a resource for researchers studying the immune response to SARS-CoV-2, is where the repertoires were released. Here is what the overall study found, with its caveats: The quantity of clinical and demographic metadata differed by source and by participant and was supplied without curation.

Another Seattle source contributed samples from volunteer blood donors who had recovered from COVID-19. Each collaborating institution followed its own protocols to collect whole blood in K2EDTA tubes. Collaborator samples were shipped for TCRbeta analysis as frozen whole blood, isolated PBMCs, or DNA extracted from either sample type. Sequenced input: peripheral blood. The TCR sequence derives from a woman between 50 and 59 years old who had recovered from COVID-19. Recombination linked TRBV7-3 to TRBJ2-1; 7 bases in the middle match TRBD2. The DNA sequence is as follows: TGTGCCAGCAGCCGAGGGGCGGGAGTAGGGTACAATGAGCAGTTCTTC. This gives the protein CASSRGAGVGYNEQFF.